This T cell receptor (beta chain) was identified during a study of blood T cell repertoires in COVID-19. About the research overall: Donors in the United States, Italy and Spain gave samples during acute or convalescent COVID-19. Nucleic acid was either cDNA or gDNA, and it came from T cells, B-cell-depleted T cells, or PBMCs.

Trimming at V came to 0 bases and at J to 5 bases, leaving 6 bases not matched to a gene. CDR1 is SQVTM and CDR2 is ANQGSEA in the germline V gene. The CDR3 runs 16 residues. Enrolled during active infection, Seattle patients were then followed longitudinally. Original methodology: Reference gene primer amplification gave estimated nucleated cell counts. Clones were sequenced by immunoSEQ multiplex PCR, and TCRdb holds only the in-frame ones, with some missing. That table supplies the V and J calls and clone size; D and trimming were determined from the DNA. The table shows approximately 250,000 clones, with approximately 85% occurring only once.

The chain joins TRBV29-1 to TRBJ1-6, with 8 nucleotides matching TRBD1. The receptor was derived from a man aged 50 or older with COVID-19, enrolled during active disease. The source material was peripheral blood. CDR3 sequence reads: CSVEDFPTGDNSPLHF. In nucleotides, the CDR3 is TGCAGCGTTGAAGATTTTCCGACAGGGGATAATTCACCCCTCCACTTT.